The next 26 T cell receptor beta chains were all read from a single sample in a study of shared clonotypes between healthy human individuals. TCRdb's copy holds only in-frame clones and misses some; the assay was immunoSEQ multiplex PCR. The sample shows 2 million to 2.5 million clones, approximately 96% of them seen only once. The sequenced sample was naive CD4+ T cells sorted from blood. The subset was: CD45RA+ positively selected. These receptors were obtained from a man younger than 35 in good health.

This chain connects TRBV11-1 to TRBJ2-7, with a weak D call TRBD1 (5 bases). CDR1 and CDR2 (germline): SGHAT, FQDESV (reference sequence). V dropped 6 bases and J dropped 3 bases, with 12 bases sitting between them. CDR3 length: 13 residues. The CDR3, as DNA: TGTGCCAGCAGTAGGGGCAGGGACTACGAGCAGTACTTC. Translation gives CASSRGRDYEQYF.

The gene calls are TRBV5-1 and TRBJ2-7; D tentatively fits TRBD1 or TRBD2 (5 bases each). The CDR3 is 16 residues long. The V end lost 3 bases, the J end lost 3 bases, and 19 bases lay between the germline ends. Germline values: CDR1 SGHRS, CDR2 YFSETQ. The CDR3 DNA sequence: TGCGCCAGCAGCTCGACTGGGGGTTTTGGGCTCTACGAGCAGTACTTC. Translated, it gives CASSSTGGFGLYEQYF.

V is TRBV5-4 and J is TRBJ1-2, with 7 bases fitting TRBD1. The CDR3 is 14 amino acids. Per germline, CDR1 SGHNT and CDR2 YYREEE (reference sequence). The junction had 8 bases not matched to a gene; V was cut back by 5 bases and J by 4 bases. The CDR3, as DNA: TGTGCCAGCAGGCCGACAGGGTTTGGCTATGGCTACACCTTC. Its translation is CASRPTGFGYGYTF.

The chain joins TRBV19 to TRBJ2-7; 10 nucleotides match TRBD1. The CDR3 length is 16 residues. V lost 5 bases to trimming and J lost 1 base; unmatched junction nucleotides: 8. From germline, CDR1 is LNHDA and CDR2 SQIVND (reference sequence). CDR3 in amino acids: CASSLTGTGASYEQYF. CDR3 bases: TGTGCCAGTAGTTTAACCGGGACAGGGGCTTCCTACGAGCAGTACTTC.

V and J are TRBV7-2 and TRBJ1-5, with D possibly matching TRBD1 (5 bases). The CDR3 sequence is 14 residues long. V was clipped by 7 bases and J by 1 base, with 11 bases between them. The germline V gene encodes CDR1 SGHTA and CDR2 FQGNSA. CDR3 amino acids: CASTPGGSNQPQHF. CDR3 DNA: TGTGCCAGCACCCCTGGGGGGAGCAATCAGCCCCAGCATTTT.

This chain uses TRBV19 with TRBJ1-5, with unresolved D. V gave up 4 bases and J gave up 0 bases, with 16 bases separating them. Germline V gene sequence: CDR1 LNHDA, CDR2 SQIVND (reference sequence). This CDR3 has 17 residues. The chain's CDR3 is CASSKAPAATSNQPQHF. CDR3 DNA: TGTGCCAGTAGTAAGGCCCCCGCCGCGACTAGCAATCAGCCCCAGCATTTT.

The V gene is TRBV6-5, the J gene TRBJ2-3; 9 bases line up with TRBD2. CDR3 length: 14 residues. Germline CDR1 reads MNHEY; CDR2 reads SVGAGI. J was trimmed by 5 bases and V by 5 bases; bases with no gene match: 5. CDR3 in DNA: TGTGCCAGCAGTCAATCGACTAGCGGAGATACGCAGTATTTT. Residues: CASSQSTSGDTQYF.

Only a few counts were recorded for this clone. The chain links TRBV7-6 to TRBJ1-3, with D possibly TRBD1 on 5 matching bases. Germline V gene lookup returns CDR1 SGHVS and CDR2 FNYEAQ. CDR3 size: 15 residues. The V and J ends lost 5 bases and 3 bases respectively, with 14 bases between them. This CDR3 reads CASSPLGGVGNTIYF. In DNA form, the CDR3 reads TGTGCCAGCAGCCCCCTGGGGGGTGTTGGAAACACCATATATTTT.

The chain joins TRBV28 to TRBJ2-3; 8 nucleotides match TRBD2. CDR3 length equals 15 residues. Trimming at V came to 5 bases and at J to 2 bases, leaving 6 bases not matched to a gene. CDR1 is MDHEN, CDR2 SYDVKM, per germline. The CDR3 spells CASSAGGGNTDTQYF. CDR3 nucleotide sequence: TGTGCCAGCAGTGCGGGGGGCGGAAACACAGATACGCAGTATTTT. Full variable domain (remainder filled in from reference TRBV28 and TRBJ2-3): DVKVTQSSRYLVKRTGEKVFLECVQDMDHENMFWYRQDPGLGLRLIYFSYDVKMKEKGDIPEGYSVSREKKERFSLILESASTNQTSMYLCASSAGGGNTDTQYFGPGTRLTVL.

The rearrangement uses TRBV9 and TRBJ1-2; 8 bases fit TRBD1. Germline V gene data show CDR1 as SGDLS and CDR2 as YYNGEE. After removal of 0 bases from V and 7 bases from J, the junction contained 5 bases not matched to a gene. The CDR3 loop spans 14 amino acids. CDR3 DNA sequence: TGTGCCAGCAGCGTAGCAGGGGGCGGCGGTGGCTACACCTTC. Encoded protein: CASSVAGGGGGYTF.

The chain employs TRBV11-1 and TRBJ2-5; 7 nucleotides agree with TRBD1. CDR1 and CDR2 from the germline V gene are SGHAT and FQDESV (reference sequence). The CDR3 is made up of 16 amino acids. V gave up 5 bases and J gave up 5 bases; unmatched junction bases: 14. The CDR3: CASSENPGQSWETQYF. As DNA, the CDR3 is TGTGCCAGCAGCGAGAATCCGGGACAGTCCTGGGAGACCCAGTACTTC.

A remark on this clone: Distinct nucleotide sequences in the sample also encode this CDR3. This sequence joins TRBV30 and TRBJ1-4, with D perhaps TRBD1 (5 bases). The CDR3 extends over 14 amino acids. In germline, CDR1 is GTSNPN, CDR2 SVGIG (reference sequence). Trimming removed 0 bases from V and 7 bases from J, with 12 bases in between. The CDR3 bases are TGTGCCTGGAGTGTAGGGACGGGGGGTGAAAAACTGTTTTTT. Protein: CAWSVGTGGEKLFF.

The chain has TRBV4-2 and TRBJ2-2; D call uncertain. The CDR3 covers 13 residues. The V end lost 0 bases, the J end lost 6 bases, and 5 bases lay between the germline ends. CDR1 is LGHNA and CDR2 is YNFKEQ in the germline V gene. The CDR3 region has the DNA TGTGCCAGCAGCCAAGAAGGGTCCGGGGAGCTGTTTTTT. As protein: CASSQEGSGELFF.

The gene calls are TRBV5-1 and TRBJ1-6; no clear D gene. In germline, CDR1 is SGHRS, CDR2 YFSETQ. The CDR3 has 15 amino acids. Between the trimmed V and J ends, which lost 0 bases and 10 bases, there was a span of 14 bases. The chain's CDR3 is CASSLGQPEDSPLHF. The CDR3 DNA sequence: TGCGCCAGCAGCTTGGGCCAACCGGAAGACTCACCCCTCCACTTT.

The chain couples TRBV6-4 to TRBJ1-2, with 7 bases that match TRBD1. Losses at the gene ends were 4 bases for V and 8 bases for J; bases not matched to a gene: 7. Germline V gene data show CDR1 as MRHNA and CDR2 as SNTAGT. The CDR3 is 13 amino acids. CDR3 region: CASSVETGRGYTF. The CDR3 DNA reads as TGTGCCAGCAGTGTCGAGACAGGGAGGGGCTACACCTTC.

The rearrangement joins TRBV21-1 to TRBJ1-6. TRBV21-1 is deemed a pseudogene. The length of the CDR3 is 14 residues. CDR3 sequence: CASSEYRGLGALHF. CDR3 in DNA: TGTGCCAGCAGCGAATATCGGGGCCTGGGAGCCCTCCACTTT.

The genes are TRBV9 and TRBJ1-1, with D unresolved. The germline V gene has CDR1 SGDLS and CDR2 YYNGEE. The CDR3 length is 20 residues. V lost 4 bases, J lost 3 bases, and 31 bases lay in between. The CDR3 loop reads CASSPLGQEGVLYVDTEAFF. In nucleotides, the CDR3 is TGTGCCAGCAGCCCCCTAGGGCAGGAGGGAGTGTTATATGTAGACACTGAAGCTTTCTTT. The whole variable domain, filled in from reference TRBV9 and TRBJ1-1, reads DSGVTQTPKHLITATGQRVTLRCSPRSGDLSVYWYQQSLDQGLQFLIQYYNGEERAKGNILERFSAQQFPDLHSELNLSSLELGDSALYFCASSPLGQEGVLYVDTEAFFGQGTRLTVV.

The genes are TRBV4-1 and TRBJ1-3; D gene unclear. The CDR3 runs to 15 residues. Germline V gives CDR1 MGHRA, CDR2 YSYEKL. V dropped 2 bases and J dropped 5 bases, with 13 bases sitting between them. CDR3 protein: CASSQIQAQRNTIYF. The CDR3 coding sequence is TGCGCCAGCAGCCAAATCCAGGCCCAAAGAAACACCATATATTTT.

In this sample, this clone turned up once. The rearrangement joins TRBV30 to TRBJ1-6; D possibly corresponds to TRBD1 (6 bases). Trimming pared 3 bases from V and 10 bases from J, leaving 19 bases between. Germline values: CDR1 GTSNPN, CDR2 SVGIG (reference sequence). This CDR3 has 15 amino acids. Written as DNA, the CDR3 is TGTGCCTGGAGAACCTCAGGGGTTGTCGGATCACCCCTCCACTTT. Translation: CAWRTSGVVGSPLHF.

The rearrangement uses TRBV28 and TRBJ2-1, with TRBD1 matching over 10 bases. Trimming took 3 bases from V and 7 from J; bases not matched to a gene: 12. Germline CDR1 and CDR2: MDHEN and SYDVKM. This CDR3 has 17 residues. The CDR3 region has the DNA TGTGCCAGCAGTTTCAGGACAGGGGGTAAAACTATGAATGAGCAGTTCTTC. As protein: CASSFRTGGKTMNEQFF.

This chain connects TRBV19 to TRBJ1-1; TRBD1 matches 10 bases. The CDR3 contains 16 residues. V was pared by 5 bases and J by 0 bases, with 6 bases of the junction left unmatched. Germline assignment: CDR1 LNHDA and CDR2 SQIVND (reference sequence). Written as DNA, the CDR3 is TGTGCCAGTAGTCCTGGACAGGGGGAGATGAACACTGAAGCTTTCTTT. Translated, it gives CASSPGQGEMNTEAFF.

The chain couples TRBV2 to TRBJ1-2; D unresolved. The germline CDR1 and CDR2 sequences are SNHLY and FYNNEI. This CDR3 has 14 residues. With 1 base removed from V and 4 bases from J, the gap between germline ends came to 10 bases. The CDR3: CASSEGRGTYGYTF. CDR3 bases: TGTGCCAGCAGTGAAGGGCGGGGTACCTATGGCTACACCTTC. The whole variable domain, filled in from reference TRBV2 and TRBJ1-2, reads EPEVTQTPSHQVTQMGQEVILRCVPISNHLYFYWYRQILGQKVEFLVSFYNNEISEKSEIFDDQFSVERPDGSNFTLKIRSTKLEDSAMYFCASSEGRGTYGYTFGSGTRLTVV.

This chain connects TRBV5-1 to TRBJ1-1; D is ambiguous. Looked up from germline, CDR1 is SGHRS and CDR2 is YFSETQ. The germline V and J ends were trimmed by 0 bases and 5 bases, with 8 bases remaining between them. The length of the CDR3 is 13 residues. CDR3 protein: CASSLGSATEAFF. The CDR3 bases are TGCGCCAGCAGCTTGGGCAGCGCGACTGAAGCTTTCTTT.

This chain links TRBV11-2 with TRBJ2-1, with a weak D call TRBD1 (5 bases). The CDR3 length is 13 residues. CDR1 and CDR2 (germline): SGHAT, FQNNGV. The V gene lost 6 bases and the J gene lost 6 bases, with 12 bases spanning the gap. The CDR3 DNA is TGTGCCAGCAGTGAACAGGTCCGCAATGAGCAGTTCTTC. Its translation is CASSEQVRNEQFF.

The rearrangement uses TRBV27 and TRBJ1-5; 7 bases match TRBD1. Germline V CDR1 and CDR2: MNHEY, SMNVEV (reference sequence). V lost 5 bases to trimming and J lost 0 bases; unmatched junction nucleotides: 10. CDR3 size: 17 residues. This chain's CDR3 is CASSLRQGPYSNQPQHF. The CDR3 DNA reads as TGTGCCAGCAGTCTCCGACAGGGACCTTATAGCAATCAGCCCCAGCATTTT.

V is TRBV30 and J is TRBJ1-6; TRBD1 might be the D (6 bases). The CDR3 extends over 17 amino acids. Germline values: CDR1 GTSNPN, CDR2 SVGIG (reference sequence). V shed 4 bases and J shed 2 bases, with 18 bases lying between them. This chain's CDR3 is CAWTLSGARTYNSPLHF. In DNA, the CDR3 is TGTGCCTGGACCCTATCGGGGGCGCGTACCTATAATTCACCCCTCCACTTT.